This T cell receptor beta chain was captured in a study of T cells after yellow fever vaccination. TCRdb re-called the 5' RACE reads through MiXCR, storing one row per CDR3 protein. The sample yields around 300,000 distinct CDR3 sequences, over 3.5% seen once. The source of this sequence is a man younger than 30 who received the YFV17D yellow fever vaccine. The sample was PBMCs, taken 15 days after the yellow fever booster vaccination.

CDR3 DNA: TGTGCCAGCAGCTACAGGGTTGAGGGTGGCTACACCTTC. It encodes CASSYRVEGGYTF. The V call is TRBV7-9, the J call TRBJ1-2; possible D gene TRBD1, 6 bases. This CDR3 spans 13 amino acids. The V end lost 4 bases, the J end lost 7 bases, and 13 bases lay between the germline ends. From germline, CDR1 is SEHNR and CDR2 FQNEAQ (reference sequence).